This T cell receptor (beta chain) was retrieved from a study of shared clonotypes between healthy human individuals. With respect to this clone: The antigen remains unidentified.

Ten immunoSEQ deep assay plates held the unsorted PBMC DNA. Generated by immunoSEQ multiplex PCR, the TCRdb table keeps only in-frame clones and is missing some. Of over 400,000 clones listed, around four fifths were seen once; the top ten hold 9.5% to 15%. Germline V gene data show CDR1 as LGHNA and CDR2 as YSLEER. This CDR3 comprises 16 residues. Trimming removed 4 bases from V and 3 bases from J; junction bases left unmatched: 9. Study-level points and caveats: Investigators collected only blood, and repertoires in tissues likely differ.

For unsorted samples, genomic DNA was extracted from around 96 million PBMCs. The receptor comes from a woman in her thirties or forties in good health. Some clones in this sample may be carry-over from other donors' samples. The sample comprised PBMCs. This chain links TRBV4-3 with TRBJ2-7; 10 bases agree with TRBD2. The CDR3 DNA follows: TGCGCCAGCAGCCCCCCCCTAGCGGGAGCTTTCTACGAGCAGTACTTC. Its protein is CASSPPLAGAFYEQYF.